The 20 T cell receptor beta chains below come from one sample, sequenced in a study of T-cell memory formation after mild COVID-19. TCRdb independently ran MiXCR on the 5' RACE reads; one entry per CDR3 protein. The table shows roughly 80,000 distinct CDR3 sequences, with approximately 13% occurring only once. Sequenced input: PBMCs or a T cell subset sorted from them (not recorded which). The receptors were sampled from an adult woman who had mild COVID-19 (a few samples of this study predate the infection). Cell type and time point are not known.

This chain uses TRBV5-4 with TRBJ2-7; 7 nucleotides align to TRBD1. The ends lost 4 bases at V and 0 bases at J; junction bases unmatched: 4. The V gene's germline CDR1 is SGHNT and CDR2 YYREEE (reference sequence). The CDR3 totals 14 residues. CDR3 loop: CASSQRQGSYEQYF. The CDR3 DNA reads TGTGCCAGCAGCCAGAGACAGGGCTCCTACGAGCAGTACTTC.

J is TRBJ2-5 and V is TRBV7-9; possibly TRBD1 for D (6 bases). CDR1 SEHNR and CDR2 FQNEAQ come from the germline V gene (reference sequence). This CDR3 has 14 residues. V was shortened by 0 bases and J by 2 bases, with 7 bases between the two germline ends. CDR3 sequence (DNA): TGTGCCAGCAGCTTAGCAGGGGGTCAAGAGACCCAGTACTTC. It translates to CASSLAGGQETQYF.

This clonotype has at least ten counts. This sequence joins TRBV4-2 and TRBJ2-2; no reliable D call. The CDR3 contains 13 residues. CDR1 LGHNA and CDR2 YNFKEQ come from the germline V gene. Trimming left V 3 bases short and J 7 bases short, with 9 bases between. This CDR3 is CASSHEGDGELFF. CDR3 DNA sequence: TGTGCCAGCAGCCATGAAGGCGACGGGGAGCTGTTTTTT.

CDR3 region: CSVEGGFTEAFF. The CDR3 nucleotides read TGCAGCGTTGAAGGGGGTTTCACTGAAGCTTTCTTT. The chain carries TRBV29-1 and TRBJ1-1; the D is unclear. Trimming removed 1 base at V and 4 bases at J, with 7 bases between. This CDR3 spans 12 amino acids. In germline, CDR1 is SQVTM, CDR2 ANQGSEA. Looking up the rest from reference TRBV29-1 and TRBJ1-1 gives the full variable domain: SAVISQKPSRDICQRGTSLTIQCQVDSQVTMMFWYRQQPGQSLTLIATANQGSEATYESGFVIDKFPISRPNLTFSTLTVSNMSPEDSSIYLCSVEGGFTEAFFGQGTRLTVV.

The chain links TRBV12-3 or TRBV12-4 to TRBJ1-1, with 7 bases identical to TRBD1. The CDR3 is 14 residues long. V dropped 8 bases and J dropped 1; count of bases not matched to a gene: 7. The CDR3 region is CASGSGTANTEAFF. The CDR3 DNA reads TGTGCCAGCGGTTCGGGGACAGCGAACACTGAAGCTTTCTTT.

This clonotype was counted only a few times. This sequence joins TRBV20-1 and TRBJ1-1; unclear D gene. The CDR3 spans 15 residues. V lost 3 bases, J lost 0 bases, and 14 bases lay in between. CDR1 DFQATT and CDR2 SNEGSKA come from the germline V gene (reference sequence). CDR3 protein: CSASPLGGMNTEAFF. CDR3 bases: TGCAGTGCTAGTCCGTTGGGAGGGATGAACACTGAAGCTTTCTTT.

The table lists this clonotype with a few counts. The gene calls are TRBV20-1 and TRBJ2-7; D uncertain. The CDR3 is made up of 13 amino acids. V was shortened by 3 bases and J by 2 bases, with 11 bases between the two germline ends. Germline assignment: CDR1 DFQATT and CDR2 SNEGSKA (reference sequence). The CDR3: CSASYGQPYEQYF. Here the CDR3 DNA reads TGCAGTGCTAGTTACGGGCAGCCCTACGAGCAGTACTTC.

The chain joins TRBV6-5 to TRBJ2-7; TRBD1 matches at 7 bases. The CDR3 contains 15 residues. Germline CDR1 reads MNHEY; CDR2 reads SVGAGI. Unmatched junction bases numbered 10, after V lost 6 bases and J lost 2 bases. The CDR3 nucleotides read TGTGCCAGCAGCCTGGGACAGAACTATCCCTACGAGCAGTACTTC. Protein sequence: CASSLGQNYPYEQYF.

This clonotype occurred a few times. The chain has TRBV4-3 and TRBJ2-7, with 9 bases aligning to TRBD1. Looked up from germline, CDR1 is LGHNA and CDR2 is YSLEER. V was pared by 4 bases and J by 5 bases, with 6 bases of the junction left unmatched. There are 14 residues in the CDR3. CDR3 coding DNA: TGCGCCAGCAGCCGGTCACAGGGGGCCGACGAGCAGTACTTC. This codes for CASSRSQGADEQYF.

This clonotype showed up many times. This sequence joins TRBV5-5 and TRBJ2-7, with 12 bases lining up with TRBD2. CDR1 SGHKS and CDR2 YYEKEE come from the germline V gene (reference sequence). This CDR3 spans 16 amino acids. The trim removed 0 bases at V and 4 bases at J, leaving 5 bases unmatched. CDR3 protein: CASSLVSSGRGYEQYF. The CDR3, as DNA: TGTGCCAGCAGCTTGGTTTCTAGCGGGAGGGGATACGAGCAGTACTTC.

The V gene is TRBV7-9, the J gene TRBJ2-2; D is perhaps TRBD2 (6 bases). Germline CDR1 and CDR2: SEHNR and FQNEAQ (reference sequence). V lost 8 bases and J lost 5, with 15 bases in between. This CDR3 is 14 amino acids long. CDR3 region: CASAMLAGTGELFF. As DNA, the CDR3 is TGTGCCAGCGCCATGCTGGCGGGAACCGGGGAGCTGTTTTTT.

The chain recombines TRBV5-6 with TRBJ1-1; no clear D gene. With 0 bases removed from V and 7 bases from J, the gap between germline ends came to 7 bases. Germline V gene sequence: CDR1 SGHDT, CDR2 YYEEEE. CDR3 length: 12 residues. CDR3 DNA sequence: TGTGCCAGCAGCTTGGCGACCCTTGAAGCTTTCTTT. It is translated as CASSLATLEAFF.

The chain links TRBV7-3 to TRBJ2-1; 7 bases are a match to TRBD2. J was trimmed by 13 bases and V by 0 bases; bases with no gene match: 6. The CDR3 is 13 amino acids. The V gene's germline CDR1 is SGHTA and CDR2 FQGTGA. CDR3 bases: TGTGCCAGCAGCTTAACGTTCGGGGGGAGTCAGTTCTTC. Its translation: CASSLTFGGSQFF. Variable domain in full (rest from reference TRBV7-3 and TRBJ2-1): GAGVSQTPSNKVTEKGKYVELRCDPISGHTALYWYRQSLGQGPEFLIYFQGTGAADDSGLPNDRFFAVRPEGSVSTLKIQRTERGDSAVYLCASSLTFGGSQFFGPGTRLTVL.

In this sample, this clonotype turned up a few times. For the CDR3, the DNA is TGCAGCGTCCGGACACTCGGACTCTATGGCTACACCTTC. This codes for CSVRTLGLYGYTF. V usage is TRBV29-1 and J usage is TRBJ1-2, with D tentatively TRBD1 (5 bases). The V end lost 6 bases, the J end lost 4 bases, and 15 bases lay between the germline ends. Germline assignment: CDR1 SQVTM and CDR2 ANQGSEA. This CDR3 comprises 13 residues.

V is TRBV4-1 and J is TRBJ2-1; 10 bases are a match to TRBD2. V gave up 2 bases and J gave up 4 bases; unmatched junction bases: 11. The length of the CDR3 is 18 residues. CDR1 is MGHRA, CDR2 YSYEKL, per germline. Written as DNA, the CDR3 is TGCGCCAGCAGCCAACCTGCTAGCGGGGGCCTTACTTACAATGAGCAGTTCTTC. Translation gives CASSQPASGGLTYNEQFF.

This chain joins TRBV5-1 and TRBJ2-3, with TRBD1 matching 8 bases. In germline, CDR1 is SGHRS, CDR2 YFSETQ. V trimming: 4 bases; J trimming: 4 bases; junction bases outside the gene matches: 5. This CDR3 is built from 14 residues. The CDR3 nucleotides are TGCGCCAGCAGCCCCGGACAGGGCCCAGATACGCAGTATTTT. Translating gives CASSPGQGPDTQYF.

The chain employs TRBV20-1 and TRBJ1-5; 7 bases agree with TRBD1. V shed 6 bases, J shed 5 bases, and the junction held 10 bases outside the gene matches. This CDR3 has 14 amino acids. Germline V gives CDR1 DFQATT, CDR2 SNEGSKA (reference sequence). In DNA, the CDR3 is TGCAGTGCCGCCCGGGAACAGGGGTATCAGCCCCAGCATTTT. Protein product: CSAAREQGYQPQHF.

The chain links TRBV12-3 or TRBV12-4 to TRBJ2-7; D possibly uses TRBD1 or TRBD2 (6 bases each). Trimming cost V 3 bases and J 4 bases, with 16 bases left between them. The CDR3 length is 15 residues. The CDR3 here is CASSFGGAASYEQYF. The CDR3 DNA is TGTGCCAGCAGTTTCGGGGGCGCGGCTTCTTACGAGCAGTACTTC.

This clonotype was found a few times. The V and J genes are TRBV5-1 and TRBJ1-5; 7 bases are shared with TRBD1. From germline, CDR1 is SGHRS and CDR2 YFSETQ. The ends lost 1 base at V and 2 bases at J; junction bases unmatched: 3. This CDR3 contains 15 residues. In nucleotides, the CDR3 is TGCGCCAGCAGCTTGACTACAGGGGGCAATCAGCCCCAGCATTTT. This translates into CASSLTTGGNQPQHF. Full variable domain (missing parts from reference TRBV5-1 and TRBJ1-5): KAGVTQTPRYLIKTRGQQVTLSCSPISGHRSVSWYQQTPGQGLQFLFEYFSETQRNKGNFPGRFSGRQFSNSRSEMNVSTLELGDSALYLCASSLTTGGNQPQHFGDGTRLSIL.

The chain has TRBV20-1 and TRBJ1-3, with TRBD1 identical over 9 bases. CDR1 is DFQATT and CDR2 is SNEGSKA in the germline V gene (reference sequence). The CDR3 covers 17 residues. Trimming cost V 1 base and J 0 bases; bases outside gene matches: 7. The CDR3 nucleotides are TGCAGTGCTAGAGTGGGGACAGGGTACCCCTCTGGAAACACCATATATTTT. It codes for CSARVGTGYPSGNTIYF.